This T cell receptor (beta chain) was profiled in a study of cytomegalovirus exposure and HLA in healthy donors. Study summary: Researchers previously reported finding some 110 million unique TCR beta sequences from 150 million to 200 million T cells. Study-level results: The authors enumerated around 150 TCR beta chains as linked to cytomegalovirus. In an earlier analysis, in approximately 630 donors, most V segments appeared productive either ~87% or ~30% of the time. Analyses of presence and absence presupposed an approximately uniform sequencing depth across donors.

Turning to this clone: The antigen remains unidentified.

Germline CDR1 is ENHRY and CDR2 is SYGVKD. CDR3 size: 12 residues. Trimming took off 6 bases at V and 5 bases at J, with 11 bases between the two ends. Primers: 60 Vbeta forward and 13 Jbeta reverse. Produced via immunoSEQ multiplex PCR; TCRdb's table is partial and in-frame only. The table includes fewer than 150,000 clones, 60% to 80% detected once. The chain is built from TRBV10-3 and TRBJ2-7; D uncertain. This receptor was taken from a middle-aged man in good health and CMV-seronegative. Sequences were obtained from PBMCs. CDR3 DNA sequence: TGTGCCATCAGCTCGGAGTCCCACGAGCAGTACTTC. As protein: CAISSESHEQYF.